This is a list of T cell receptor beta chains from one sample in a study of shared clonotypes between healthy human individuals. The table came from immunoSEQ multiplex PCR; TCRdb's copy has only in-frame clones and leaves some out. Of around 2,100,000 clones in the sample, around 96% were seen once. What was sequenced was naive CD8+ T cells sorted from blood. All receptors come from a man aged 18 to 30 in good health. CDR3s include the opening cysteine and the closing phenylalanine or tryptophan. Fields, in order: V gene, J gene, clone size, D gene, CDR3 protein, CDR3 DNA. A D gene is named only where the DNA matches it firmly. Clone sizes are given selectively: once, few, many, or a class where the clone is expanded.

TRBV5-6,TRBJ1-1,NA,TRBD1,CASSSDRVEAFF,TGTGCCAGCAGCTCCGACAGGGTGGAAGCTTTCTTT
TRBV28,TRBJ1-1,NA,NA,CASRATGLNTEAFF,TGTGCCAGCAGGGCTACAGGGCTGAACACTGAAGCTTTCTTT
TRBV5-1,TRBJ1-1,once,NA,CASSLKNTEAFF,TGCGCCAGCAGCCTAAAGAACACTGAAGCTTTCTTT
TRBV27,TRBJ2-3,NA,NA,CASSQGPGYTDTQYF,TGTGCCAGCAGTCAGGGCCCTGGGTACACAGATACGCAGTATTTT
TRBV10-3,TRBJ2-5,NA,TRBD2,CAIWGGGQETQYF,TGTGCCATCTGGGGCGGGGGGCAAGAGACCCAGTACTTC
TRBV6-6,TRBJ2-1,NA,TRBD2,CASREGLLGSEQFF,TGTGCCAGCAGAGAGGGACTATTGGGTAGTGAGCAGTTCTTC
TRBV9,TRBJ2-7,NA,NA,CASSAGSSYEQYF,TGTGCCAGCAGCGCGGGGAGCTCCTACGAGCAGTACTTC
TRBV12-5,TRBJ1-2,NA,TRBD1,CASGPPQTGDYGYTF,TGTGCTAGTGGTCCACCGCAGACAGGGGACTATGGCTACACCTTC
TRBV19,TRBJ2-7,once,NA,CASSIPRTPRSSYEQYF,TGTGCCAGTAGTATACCCAGAACACCAAGGAGCTCCTACGAGCAGTACTTC
TRBV27,TRBJ2-7,NA,TRBD2,CASSLALADYEQYF,TGTGCCAGCAGTTTAGCCCTAGCGGACTACGAGCAGTACTTC
TRBV7-9,TRBJ2-7,NA,TRBD2,CASSFGGRDEQYF,TGTGCCAGCAGCTTCGGGGGGAGGGACGAGCAGTACTTC
TRBV28,TRBJ1-1,NA,NA,CASTTTGTVNTEAFF,TGTGCCAGCACAACCACCGGGACGGTGAACACTGAAGCTTTCTTT
TRBV30,TRBJ2-1,NA,NA,CAWSRGEANNEQFF,TGTGCCTGGAGTCGAGGGGAGGCCAACAATGAGCAGTTCTTC
TRBV6-5,TRBJ2-5,NA,NA,CASGQETQYF,TGTGCCAGCGGGCAAGAGACCCAGTACTTC
TRBV2,TRBJ1-2,NA,TRBD1,CASSTDRTTYGYTF,TGTGCCAGCAGCACGGACAGGACCACCTATGGCTACACCTTC
TRBV27,TRBJ2-7,NA,NA,CASSFRAVGYYEQYF,TGTGCCAGCAGTTTCCGAGCGGTGGGTTACTACGAGCAGTACTTC
TRBV6-1,TRBJ2-1,once,TRBD2,CASTPGGFSYNEQFF,TGTGCCAGCACCCCCGGGGGGTTCTCCTACAATGAGCAGTTCTTC
TRBV5-1,TRBJ2-1,NA,NA,CASRSFNGGKNEQFF,TGCGCCAGCAGGTCATTTAATGGGGGCAAAAATGAGCAGTTCTTC
TRBV9,TRBJ1-2,NA,NA,CASSPFAGANYGYTF,TGTGCCAGCAGCCCCTTCGCGGGAGCTAACTATGGCTACACCTTC
TRBV29-1,TRBJ2-5,NA,NA,CSVFVETQYF,TGCAGCGTTTTCGTGGAGACCCAGTACTTC
TRBV5-4,TRBJ1-2,NA,NA,CASSFNSNYGYTF,TGTGCCAGCAGCTTTAACAGTAATTATGGCTACACCTTC
TRBV4-3,TRBJ1-1,once,NA,CASSHLGTEAFF,TGCGCCAGCAGCCATCTCGGGACTGAAGCTTTCTTT
TRBV2,TRBJ2-6,NA,NA,CASKDMDNVLTF,TGTGCCAGCAAGGACATGGACAACGTCCTGACTTTC
TRBV13,TRBJ1-1,NA,TRBD1,CASTQLGQGVTEAFF,TGTGCCAGCACCCAACTGGGACAGGGGGTTACTGAAGCTTTCTTT
TRBV5-4,TRBJ2-7,NA,NA,CASSLSRADEQYF,TGTGCCAGCAGCTTGAGCAGGGCCGACGAGCAGTACTTC
TRBV9,TRBJ2-2,once,NA,CASSVARGGDTGELFF,TGTGCCAGCAGCGTAGCTAGGGGAGGCGACACCGGGGAGCTGTTTTTT
TRBV2,TRBJ1-2,NA,NA,CANPYVEGGDGYTF,TGTGCCAACCCTTATGTGGAGGGAGGGGATGGCTACACCTTC
TRBV6-5,TRBJ2-5,NA,NA,CASSPDGETQYF,TGTGCCAGCAGCCCGGATGGAGAGACCCAGTACTTC
TRBV7-9,TRBJ2-2,NA,NA,CAGGKGTNTGELFF,TGTGCCGGCGGAAAAGGGACGAACACCGGGGAGCTGTTTTTT
TRBV6-5,TRBJ1-5,NA,TRBD1,CASRPGTGGQPQHF,TGTGCCAGCAGACCCGGGACAGGCGGTCAGCCCCAGCATTTT
TRBV7-9,TRBJ2-5,NA,NA,CASSLAYRGREEETQYF,TGTGCCAGCAGCCTTGCATATCGGGGGCGCGAGGAAGAGACCCAGTACTTC
TRBV5-1,TRBJ2-3,NA,NA,CASSLGRSDTQYF,TGCGCCAGCAGCTTGGGGAGGTCAGATACGCAGTATTTT
TRBV5-3,TRBJ1-5,NA,NA,CARSPDRGGSNQPQHF,TGTGCCAGAAGCCCCGATCGCGGGGGCAGCAATCAGCCCCAGCATTTT
TRBV5-4,TRBJ1-2,NA,TRBD1,CASSGQGGGGYTF,TGTGCCAGCAGCGGACAGGGAGGAGGAGGCTACACCTTC
TRBV7-2,TRBJ2-5,NA,NA,CASSLGPGGSGTQYF,TGTGCCAGCAGCTTAGGCCCAGGGGGTAGCGGGACCCAGTACTTC
TRBV5-6,TRBJ1-2,NA,NA,CASSLPGPQLGYGYTF,TGTGCCAGCAGCTTGCCGGGACCTCAGCTAGGCTATGGCTACACCTTC
TRBV6-6,TRBJ2-7,NA,NA,CASSSGPEQYF,TGTGCCAGCAGTTCCGGGCCCGAGCAGTACTTC
TRBV29-1,TRBJ2-3,NA,TRBD1,CSVVGQGIWTDTQYF,TGCAGCGTTGTGGGACAGGGAATTTGGACAGATACGCAGTATTTT
TRBV27,TRBJ2-5,NA,NA,CASSESYHQETQYF,TGTGCCAGCAGTGAGTCATACCACCAAGAGACCCAGTACTTC
TRBV28,TRBJ2-1,NA,NA,CASSSIRVASYNEQFF,TGTGCCAGCAGTTCCATCCGGGTGGCTTCCTACAATGAGCAGTTCTTC
TRBV13,TRBJ2-7,NA,NA,CASSPRQTNAYEQYF,TGTGCCAGCAGCCCGAGACAAACCAACGCCTACGAGCAGTACTTC
TRBV15,TRBJ2-4,NA,TRBD2,CATSSNGGVQNIQYF,TGTGCCACCAGTAGTAACGGGGGGGTCCAAAACATTCAGTACTTC